This TCR beta chain was recorded in a study of blood T cell repertoires in COVID-19. Looking at the study overall: The cDNA or gDNA used as material had been derived from T cells, B-cell-depleted T cells, or PBMCs.

Repertoires were generated with immunoSEQ multiplex PCR, while TCRdb's copy carries only in-frame clones and drops some. This sample has under 45,000 clones, with 75% to 90% found just once. V lost 1 base, J lost 3 bases, and 17 bases lay in between. Per germline, CDR1 SGHRS and CDR2 YFSETQ. The CDR3 has 17 residues. V gene TRBV5-1 combines with J gene TRBJ2-1; possible D gene TRBD2, 6 bases. Sequences were obtained from peripheral blood. This TCR came from a man in his 60s with active COVID-19. CDR3 residues: CASSLIGGARVYNEQFF. CDR3 sequence (DNA): TGCGCCAGCAGCTTGATCGGAGGGGCCCGGGTCTACAATGAGCAGTTCTTC.